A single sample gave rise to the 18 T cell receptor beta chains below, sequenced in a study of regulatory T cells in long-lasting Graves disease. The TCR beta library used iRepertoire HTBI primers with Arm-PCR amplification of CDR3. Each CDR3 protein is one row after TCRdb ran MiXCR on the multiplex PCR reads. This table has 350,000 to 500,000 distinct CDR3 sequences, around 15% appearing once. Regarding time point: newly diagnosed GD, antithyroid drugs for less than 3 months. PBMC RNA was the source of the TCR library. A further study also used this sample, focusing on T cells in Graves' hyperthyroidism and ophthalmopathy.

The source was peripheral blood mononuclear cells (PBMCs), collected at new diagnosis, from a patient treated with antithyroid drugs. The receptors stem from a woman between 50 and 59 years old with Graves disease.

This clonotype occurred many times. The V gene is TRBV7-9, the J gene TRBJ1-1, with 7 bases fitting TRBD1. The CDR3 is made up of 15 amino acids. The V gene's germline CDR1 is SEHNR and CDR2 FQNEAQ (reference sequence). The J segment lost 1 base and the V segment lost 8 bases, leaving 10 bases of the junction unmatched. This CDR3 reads CASGISGQRNTEAFF. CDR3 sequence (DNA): TGTGCCAGCGGTATTTCGGGACAGAGGAACACTGAAGCTTTCTTT.

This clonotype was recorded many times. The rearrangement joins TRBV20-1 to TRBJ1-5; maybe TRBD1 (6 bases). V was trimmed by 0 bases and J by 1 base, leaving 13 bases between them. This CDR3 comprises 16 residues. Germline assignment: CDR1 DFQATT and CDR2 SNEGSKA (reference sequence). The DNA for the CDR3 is TGCAGTGCTAGAGAGCGGGGGCGAGGGAGCAATCAGCCCCAGCATTTT. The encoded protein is CSARERGRGSNQPQHF.

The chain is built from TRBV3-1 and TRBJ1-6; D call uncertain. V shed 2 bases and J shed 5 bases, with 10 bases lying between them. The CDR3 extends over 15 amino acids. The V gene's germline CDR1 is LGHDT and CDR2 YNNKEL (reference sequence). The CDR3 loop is CASSQPGLNNSPLHF. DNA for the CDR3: TGTGCCAGCAGCCAACCGGGTCTGAATAATTCACCCCTCCACTTT.

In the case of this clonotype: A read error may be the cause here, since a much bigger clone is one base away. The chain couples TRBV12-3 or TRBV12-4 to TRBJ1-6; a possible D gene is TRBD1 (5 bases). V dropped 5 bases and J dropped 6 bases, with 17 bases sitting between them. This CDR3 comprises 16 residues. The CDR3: CASSEGVVGGNSPLHF. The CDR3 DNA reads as TGTGCCAGCAGTGAAGGGGTGGTAGGAGGTAATTCACCCCTCCACTTT.

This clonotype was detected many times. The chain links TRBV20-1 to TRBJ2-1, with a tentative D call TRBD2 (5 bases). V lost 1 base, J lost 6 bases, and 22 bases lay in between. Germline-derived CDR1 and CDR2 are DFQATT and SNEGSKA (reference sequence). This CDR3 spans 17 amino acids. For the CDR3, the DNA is TGCAGTGCTAGAGGGCTCCCCTATCCGCGGGCACTCAATGAGCAGTTCTTC. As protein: CSARGLPYPRALNEQFF.

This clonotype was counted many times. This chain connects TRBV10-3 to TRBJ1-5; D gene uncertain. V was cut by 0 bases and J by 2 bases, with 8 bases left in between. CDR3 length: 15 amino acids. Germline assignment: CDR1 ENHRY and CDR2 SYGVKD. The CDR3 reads CAISESVWGNQPQHF. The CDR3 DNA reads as TGTGCCATCAGTGAGTCGGTCTGGGGCAATCAGCCCCAGCATTTT.

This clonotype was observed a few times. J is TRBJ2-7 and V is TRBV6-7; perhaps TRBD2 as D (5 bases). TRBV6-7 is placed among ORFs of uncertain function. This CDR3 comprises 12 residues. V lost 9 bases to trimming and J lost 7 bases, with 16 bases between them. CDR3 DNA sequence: TGTGCCAGTCATCAAGGGAGCAGTGAGCAGTACTTC. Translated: CASHQGSSEQYF.

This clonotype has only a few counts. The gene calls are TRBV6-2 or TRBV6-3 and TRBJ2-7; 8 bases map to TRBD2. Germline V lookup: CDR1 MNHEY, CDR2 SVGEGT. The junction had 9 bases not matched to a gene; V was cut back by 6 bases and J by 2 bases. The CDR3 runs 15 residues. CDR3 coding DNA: TGTGCCAGCAGCCTTCTAGGGACTAGAACCTACGAGCAGTACTTC. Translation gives CASSLLGTRTYEQYF.

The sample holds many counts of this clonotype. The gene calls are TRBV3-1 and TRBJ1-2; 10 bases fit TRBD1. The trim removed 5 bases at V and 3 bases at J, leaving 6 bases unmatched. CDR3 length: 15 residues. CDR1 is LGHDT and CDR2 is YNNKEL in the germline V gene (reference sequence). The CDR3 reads CASSDPTGGDYGYTF. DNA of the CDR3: TGTGCCAGCAGCGACCCGACAGGGGGCGACTATGGCTACACCTTC.

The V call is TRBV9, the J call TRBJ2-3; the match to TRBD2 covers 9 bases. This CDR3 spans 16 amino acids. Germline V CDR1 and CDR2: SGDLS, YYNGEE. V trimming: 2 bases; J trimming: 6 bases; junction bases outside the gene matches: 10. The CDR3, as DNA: TGTGCCAGCAGCGTCGCGGGAGGGGAGCTAATGGATACGCAGTATTTT. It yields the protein CASSVAGGELMDTQYF. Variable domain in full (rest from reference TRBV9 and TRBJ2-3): DSGVTQTPKHLITATGQRVTLRCSPRSGDLSVYWYQQSLDQGLQFLIQYYNGEERAKGNILERFSAQQFPDLHSELNLSSLELGDSALYFCASSVAGGELMDTQYFGPGTRLTVL.

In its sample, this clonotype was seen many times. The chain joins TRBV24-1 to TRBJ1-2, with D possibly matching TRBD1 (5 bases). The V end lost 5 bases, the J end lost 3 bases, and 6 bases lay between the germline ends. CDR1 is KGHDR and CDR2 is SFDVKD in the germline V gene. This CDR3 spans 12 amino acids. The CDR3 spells CATSGGDYGYTF. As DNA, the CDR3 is TGTGCCACCAGTGGGGGCGACTATGGCTACACCTTC.

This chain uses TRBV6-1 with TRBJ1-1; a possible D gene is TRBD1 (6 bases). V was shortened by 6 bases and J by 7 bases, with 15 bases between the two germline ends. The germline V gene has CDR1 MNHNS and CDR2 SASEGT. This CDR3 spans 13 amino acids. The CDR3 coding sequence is TGTGCCAGCAGCCCGTTAGGGGGGAATGAAGCTTTCTTT. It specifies CASSPLGGNEAFF.

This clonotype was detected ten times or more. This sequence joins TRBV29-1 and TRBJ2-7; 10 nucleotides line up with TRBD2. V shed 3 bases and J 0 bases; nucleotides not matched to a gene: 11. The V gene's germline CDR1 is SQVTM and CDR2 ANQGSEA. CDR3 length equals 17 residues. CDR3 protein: CSVEIASGRARSYEQYF. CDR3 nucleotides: TGCAGCGTTGAGATAGCCAGCGGGAGGGCCCGCTCCTACGAGCAGTACTTC.

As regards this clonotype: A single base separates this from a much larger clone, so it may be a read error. Here the CDR3 reads CAGSLSANEQFF. The CDR3 DNA sequence: TGTGCCGGCAGCTTATCAGCGAATGAGCAGTTCTTC. The V gene is TRBV7-9, the J gene TRBJ2-1, with D uncertain. CDR1 is SEHNR and CDR2 is FQNEAQ in the germline V gene (reference sequence). There are 12 residues in the CDR3.

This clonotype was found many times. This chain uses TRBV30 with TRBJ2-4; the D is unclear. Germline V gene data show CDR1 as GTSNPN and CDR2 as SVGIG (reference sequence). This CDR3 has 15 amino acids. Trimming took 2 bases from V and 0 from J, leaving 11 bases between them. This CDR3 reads CAWSLGTLAKNIQYF. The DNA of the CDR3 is TGTGCCTGGAGTTTAGGAACCCTAGCCAAAAACATTCAGTACTTC. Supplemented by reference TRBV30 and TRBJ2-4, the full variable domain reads SQTIHQWPATLVQPVGSPLSLECTVEGTSNPNLYWYRQAAGRGLQLLFYSVGIGQISSEVPQNLSASRPQDRQFILSSKKLLLSDSGFYLCAWSLGTLAKNIQYFGAGTRLSVL.

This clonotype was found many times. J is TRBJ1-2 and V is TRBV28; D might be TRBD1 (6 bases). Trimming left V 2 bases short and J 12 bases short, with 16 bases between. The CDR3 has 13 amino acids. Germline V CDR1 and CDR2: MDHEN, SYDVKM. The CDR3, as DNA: TGTGCCAGCAGTTTACAATCGGGACACCGGCACACCTTC. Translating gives CASSLQSGHRHTF.

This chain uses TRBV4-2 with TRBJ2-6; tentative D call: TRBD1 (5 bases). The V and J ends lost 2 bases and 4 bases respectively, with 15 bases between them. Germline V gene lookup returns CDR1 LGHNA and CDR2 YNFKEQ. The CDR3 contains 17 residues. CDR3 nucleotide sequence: TGTGCCAGCAGCCAACTGGTCCAGGGAACCGGGGCCAACGTCCTGACTTTC. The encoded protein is CASSQLVQGTGANVLTF.

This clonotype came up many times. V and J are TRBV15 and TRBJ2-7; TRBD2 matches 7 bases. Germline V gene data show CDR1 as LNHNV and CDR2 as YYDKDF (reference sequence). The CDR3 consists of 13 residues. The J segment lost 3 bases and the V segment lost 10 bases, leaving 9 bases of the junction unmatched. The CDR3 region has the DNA TGTGCCATCGCGGCGGGAGCCGGCTACGAGCAGTACTTC. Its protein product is CAIAAGAGYEQYF. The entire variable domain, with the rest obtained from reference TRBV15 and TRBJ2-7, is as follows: DAMVIQNPRYQVTQFGKPVTLSCSQTLNHNVMYWYQQKSSQAPKLLFHYYDKDFNNEADTPDNFQSRRPNTSFCFLDIRSPGLGDTAMYLCAIAAGAGYEQYFGPGTRLTVT.